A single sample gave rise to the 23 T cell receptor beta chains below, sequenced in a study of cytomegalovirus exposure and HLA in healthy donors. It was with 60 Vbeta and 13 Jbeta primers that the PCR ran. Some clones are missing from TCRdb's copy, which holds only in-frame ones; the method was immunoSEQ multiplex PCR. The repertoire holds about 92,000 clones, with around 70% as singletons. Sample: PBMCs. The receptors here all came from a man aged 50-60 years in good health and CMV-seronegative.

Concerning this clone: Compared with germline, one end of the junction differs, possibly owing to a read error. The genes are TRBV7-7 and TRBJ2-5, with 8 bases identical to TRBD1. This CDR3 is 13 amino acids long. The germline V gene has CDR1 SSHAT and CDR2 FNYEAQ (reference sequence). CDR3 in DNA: TGTGCTAGCAGCACAGGACAGGGAGAGACCCAGTACTTC. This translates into CASSTGQGETQYF.

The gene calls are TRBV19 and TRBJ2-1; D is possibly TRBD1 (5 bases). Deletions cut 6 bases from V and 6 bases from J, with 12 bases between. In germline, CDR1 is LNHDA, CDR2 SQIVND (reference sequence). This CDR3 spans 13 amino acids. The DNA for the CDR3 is TGTGCCAGTAGCCGCAGGGATGTCAATGAGCAGTTCTTC. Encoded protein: CASSRRDVNEQFF.

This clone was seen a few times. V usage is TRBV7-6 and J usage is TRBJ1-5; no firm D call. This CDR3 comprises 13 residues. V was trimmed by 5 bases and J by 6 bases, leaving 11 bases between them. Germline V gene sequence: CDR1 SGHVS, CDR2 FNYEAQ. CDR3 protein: CASSLSTVQPQHF. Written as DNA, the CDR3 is TGTGCCAGCAGCCTTAGCACTGTTCAGCCCCAGCATTTT.

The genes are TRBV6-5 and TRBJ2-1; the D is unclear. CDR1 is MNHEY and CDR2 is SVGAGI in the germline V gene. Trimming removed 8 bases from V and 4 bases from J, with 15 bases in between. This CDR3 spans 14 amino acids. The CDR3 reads CASRRLSPYNEQFF. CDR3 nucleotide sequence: TGTGCCAGCCGCCGGTTAAGCCCTTACAATGAGCAGTTCTTC.

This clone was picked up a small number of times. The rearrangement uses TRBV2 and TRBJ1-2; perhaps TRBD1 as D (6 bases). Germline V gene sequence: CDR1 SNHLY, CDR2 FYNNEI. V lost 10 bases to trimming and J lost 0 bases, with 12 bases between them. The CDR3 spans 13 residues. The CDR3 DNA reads TGTGCCACGAACAGGGACCCTAACTATGGCTACACCTTC. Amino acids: CATNRDPNYGYTF.

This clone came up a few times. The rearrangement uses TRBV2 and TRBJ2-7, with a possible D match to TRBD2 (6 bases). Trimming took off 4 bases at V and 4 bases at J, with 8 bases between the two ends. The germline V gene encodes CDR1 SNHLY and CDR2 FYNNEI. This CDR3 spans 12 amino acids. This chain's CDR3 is CASSGRGYEQYF. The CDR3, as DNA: TGTGCCAGCAGTGGCCGGGGGTACGAGCAGTACTTC.

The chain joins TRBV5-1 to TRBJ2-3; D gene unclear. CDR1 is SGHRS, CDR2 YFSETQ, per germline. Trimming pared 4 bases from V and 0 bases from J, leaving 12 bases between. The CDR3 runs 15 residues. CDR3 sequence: CASSLQSPSTDTQYF. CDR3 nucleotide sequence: TGCGCCAGCAGCCTGCAGTCCCCTAGCACAGATACGCAGTATTTT.

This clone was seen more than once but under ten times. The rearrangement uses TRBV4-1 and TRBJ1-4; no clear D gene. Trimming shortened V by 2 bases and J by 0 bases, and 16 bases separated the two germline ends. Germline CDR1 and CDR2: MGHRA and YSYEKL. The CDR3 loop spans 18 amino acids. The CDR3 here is CASSQNIGRTATNEKLFF. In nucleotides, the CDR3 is TGCGCCAGCAGCCAAAATATAGGGCGGACTGCAACTAATGAAAAACTGTTTTTT.

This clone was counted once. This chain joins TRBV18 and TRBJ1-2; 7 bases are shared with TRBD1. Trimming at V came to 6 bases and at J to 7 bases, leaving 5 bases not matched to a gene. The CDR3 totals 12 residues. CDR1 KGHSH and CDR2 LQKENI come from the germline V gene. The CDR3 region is CASSRDRGGYTF. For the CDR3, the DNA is TGTGCCAGCTCTCGGGACAGAGGTGGCTACACCTTC. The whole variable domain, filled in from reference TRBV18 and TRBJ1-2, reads NAGVMQNPRHLVRRRGQEARLRCSPMKGHSHVYWYRQLPEEGLKFMVYLQKENIIDESGMPKERFSAEFPKEGPSILRIQQVVRGDSAAYFCASSRDRGGYTFGSGTRLTVV.

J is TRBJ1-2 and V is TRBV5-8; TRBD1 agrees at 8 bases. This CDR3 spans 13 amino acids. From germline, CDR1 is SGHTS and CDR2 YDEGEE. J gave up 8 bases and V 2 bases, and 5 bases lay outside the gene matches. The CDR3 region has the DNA TGTGCCAGCAGCTTACAGGGGGTGGAAGGCTACACCTTC. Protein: CASSLQGVEGYTF.

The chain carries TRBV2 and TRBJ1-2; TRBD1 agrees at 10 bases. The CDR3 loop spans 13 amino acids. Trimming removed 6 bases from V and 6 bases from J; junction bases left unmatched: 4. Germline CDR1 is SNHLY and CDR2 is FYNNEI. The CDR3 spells CASRSGQGNGYTF. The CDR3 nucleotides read TGTGCCAGCAGGTCGGGACAGGGGAATGGCTACACCTTC.

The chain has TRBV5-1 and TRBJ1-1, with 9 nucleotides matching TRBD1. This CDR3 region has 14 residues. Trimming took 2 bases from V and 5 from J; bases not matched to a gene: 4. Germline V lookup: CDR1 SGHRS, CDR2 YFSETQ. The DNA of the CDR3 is TGCGCCAGCAGCTTTTGGACAGGGGAGACTGAAGCTTTCTTT. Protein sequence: CASSFWTGETEAFF. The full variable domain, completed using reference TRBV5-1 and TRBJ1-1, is KAGVTQTPRYLIKTRGQQVTLSCSPISGHRSVSWYQQTPGQGLQFLFEYFSETQRNKGNFPGRFSGRQFSNSRSEMNVSTLELGDSALYLCASSFWTGETEAFFGQGTRLTVV.

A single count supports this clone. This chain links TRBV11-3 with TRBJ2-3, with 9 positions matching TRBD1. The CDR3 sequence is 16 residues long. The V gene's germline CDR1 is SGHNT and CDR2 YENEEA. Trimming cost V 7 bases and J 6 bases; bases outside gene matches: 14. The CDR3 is CASNLGPGQGSDTQYF. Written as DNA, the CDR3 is TGTGCCAGCAACCTCGGACCGGGACAGGGTTCCGATACGCAGTATTTT.

For the CDR3, the DNA is TGTGCCAGCAGCTTGGGACAGGGGAGAGTGCAGTACGTC. Its protein product is CASSLGQGRVQYV. The chain couples TRBV7-9 to TRBJ2-7; the match to TRBD1 covers 10 bases. This CDR3 contains 13 residues. The germline V gene has CDR1 SEHNR and CDR2 FQNEAQ (reference sequence). V lost 3 bases and J lost 9; bases outside the gene matches: 5.

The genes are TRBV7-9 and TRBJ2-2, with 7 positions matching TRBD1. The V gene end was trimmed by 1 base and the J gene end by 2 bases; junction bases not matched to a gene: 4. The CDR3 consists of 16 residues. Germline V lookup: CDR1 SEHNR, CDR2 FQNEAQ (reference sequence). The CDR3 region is CASSLVGTANTGELFF. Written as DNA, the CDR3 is TGTGCCAGCAGCTTAGTTGGGACAGCTAACACCGGGGAGCTGTTTTTT. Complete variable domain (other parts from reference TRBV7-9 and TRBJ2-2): DTGVSQNPRHKITKRGQNVTFRCDPISEHNRLYWYRQTLGQGPEFLTYFQNEAQLEKSRLLSDRFSAERPKGSFSTLEIQRTEQGDSAMYLCASSLVGTANTGELFFGEGSRLTVL.

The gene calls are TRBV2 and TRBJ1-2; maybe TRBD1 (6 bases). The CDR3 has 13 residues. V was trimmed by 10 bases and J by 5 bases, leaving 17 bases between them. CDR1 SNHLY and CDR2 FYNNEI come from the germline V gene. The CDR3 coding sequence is TGTGCCACGACCTCGGACAGTCTTTATGGCTACACCTTC. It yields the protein CATTSDSLYGYTF. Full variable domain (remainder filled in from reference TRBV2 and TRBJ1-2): EPEVTQTPSHQVTQMGQEVILRCVPISNHLYFYWYRQILGQKVEFLVSFYNNEISEKSEIFDDQFSVERPDGSNFTLKIRSTKLEDSAMYFCATTSDSLYGYTFGSGTRLTVV.

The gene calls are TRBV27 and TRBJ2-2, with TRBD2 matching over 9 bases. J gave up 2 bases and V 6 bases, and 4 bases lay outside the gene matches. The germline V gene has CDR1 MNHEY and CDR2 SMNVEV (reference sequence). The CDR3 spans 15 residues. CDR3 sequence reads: CASSLAGRNTGELFF. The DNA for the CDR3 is TGTGCCAGCAGCCTAGCGGGGAGAAACACCGGGGAGCTGTTTTTT.

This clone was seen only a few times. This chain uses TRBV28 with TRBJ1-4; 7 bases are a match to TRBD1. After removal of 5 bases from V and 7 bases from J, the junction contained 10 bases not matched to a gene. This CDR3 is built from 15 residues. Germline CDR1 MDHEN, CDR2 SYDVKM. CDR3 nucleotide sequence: TGTGCCAGCAGTCCGGGAGGGGGCTCAAGTGAAAAACTGTTTTTT. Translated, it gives CASSPGGGSSEKLFF.

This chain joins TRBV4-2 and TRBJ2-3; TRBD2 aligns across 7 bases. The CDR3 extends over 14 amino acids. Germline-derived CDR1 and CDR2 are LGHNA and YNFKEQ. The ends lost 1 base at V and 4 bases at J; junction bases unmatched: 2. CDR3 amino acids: CASSQGRGADTQYF. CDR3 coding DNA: TGTGCCAGCAGCCAAGGTCGGGGGGCAGATACGCAGTATTTT.

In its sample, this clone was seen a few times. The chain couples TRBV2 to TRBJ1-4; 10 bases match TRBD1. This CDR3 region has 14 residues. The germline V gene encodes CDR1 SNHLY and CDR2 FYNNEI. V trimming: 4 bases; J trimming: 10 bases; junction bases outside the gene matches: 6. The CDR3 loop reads CASSGDRGPGKLFF. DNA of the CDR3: TGTGCCAGCAGTGGGGACAGGGGCCCGGGAAAACTGTTTTTT.

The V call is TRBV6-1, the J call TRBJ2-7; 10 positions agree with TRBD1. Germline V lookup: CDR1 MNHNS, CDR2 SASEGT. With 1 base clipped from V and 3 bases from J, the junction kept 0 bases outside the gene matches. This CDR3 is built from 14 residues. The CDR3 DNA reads TGTGCCAGCAGTGAAGGGACAGGGGGCTACGAGCAGTACGTC. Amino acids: CASSEGTGGYEQYV.

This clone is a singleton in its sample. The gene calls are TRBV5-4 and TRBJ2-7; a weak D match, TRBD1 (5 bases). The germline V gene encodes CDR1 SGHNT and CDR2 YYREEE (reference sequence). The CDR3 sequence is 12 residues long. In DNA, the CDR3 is TGTGCTCCAGGGTCGTATACCTACGAGCAGTACGTC. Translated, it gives CAPGSYTYEQYV.

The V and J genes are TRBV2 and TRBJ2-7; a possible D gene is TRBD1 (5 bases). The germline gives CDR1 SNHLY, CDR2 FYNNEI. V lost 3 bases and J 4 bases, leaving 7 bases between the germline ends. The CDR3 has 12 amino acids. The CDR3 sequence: CASSDQGYEQYV. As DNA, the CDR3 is TGTGCCAGCAGTGATCAGGGTTACGAGCAGTACGTC.